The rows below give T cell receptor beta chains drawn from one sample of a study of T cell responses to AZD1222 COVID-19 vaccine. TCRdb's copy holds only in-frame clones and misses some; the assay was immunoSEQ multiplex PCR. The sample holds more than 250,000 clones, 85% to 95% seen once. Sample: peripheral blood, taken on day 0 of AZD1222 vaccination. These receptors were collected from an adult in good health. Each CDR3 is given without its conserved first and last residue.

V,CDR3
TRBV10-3,AISPQTGLGETQY
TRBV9,ASSVGGTSSYEQY
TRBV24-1,ATSEPSTGDSGNEQF
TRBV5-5,ASSSQRIEAF
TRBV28,ASSLAEYEQY
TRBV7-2,ASSRTGGSNQPQH
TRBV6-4,ASSDGTGPNEKLF
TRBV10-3,AISSGTGVNQPQH
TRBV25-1,ASSDTRQANTEAF
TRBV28,ASSSYSSNQPQH
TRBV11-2,ASSGAAYEQY
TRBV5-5,ASSLVTYGYT
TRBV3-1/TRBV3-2,ASSDRSGANVLT
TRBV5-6,ASSTGRDSPLH
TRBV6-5,ASQRRFSSYEQY
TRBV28,ASGPGRGLWDTIY
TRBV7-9,ASSLGWKTEAF
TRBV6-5,ASGGRRPYNEQF
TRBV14,ASSSGGPGDTQY
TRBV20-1,SARGRNEQY
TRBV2,ASRWAGTSGNEQY
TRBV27,ASSLAGGPSS
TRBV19,ASSPRLSTNEKLF
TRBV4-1,ASSQLSFSGNTIY
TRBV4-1,ASSQKSGGNQPQH
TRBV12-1,ASTPGLDSPLH
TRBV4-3,ASSQVAGVYEQY
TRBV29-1,SVEASLDNEQF
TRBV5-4,ASGPADTQY
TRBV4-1,ASSQGYLRAGANVLT
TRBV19,ASSQASGRAGETQY
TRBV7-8,ASTPSGGWTEAF
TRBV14,ASSQSPPRTDTQY
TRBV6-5,ASSYVGTDTQY
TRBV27,ASSPRIAGANEQF
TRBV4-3,ASSQDGGAGRGGFEAF
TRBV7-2,ASSRTRGFSVRGNTIY
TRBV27,ASRAQGPYEQY
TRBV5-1,ASSFSGDLDQSYT
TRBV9,ASSRTGGNSPLH
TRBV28,ASSRKGRRNTEAF
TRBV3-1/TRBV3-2,ASSHIPDTQY
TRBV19,ASSKSGTEAF
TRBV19,ASSTTTGPDTQY
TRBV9,ASRGDGDTQY
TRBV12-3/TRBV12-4,ASSLSQYGYT
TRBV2,ASRPQGGNTIY
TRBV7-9,ASSPGGATTEQY
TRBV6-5,ATTGGLGLF